The 30 T cell receptor beta chains given below trace back to one sample, sequenced in a study of T cell clonality in common variable immunodeficiency. Here immunoSEQ multiplex PCR was the method, and the copy in TCRdb shows in-frame clones only, minus some. The table records tens of thousands of clones without singletons, the ten largest covering approximately 3%. The sequencing sample was made of peripheral blood mononuclear cells. Receptors originate from a person aged 18 to 70 in good health.

This clone was seen repeatedly, ten times or more. The read falls 3 residues short of the CDR3 end, and the missing part is taken from the germline J gene. The chain is built from TRBV7-6 and TRBJ1-3; 8 bases are a match to TRBD1. Germline V gene data show CDR1 as SGHVS and CDR2 as FNYEAQ. This CDR3 has 16 amino acids. V lost 1 base and J lost 4; bases outside the gene matches: 6. The part of the CDR3 DNA that was read is TGTGCCAGCAGCTTAGAGCCCCAGGGGGCCGGAAACACC. Its translation is CASSLEPQGAGNT. The complete CDR3 reads CASSLEPQGAGNTIYF.

This clone was found many times. Read sequence stops 3 residues before the CDR3 end, and the germline J gene provides the missing end. V gene TRBV6-4 combines with J gene TRBJ2-2, with 9 positions matching TRBD2. V was pared by 5 bases and J by 7 bases, with 5 bases of the junction left unmatched. The CDR3 loop spans 14 amino acids. Per the germline V gene, CDR1 is MRHNA and CDR2 is SNTAGT. CDR3 DNA (partial): TGTGCCAGCAGTCAGCGGGAGGAAGGCGGGGAG. Amino acids: CASSQREEGGE. The entire CDR3 protein is CASSQREEGGELFF.

This clone was picked up many times. The read halts 3 residues ahead of the CDR3 end, with the missing end drawn from the germline J gene. The chain is built from TRBV7-6 and TRBJ2-6; TRBD1 aligns across 8 bases. V shed 3 bases and J 0 bases; nucleotides not matched to a gene: 7. Germline CDR1 reads SGHVS; CDR2 reads FNYEAQ. The CDR3 is made up of 18 amino acids. The sequenced CDR3 bases are TGTGCCAGCAGCTTCACCGGGACAGGTTTCTCTGGGGCCAACGTC. Translating gives CASSFTGTGFSGANV. The whole CDR3 is CASSFTGTGFSGANVLTF.

This clone was counted ten times or more. The sequenced fragment ends 3 residues before the CDR3 boundary, so the rest is inferred from the germline J gene. This chain joins TRBV6-1 and TRBJ2-1, with D perhaps TRBD1 (5 bases). V was cut by 3 bases and J by 4 bases, with 7 bases left in between. The CDR3 is made up of 13 amino acids. Germline V gives CDR1 MNHNS, CDR2 SASEGT. This CDR3 reads CASSDQGYNEQFF. The CDR3 bases that were read are TGTGCCAGCAGTGACCAGGGTTACAATGAG.

In this sample, this clone turned up many times. The read ends 3 residues shy of where the CDR3 ends; the end is completed using the germline J gene. The chain employs TRBV6-2 or TRBV6-3 and TRBJ2-7; a weak D match, TRBD2 (5 bases). Germline V gives CDR1 MNHEY, CDR2 SVGEGT. There are 14 residues in the CDR3. V was pared by 2 bases and J by 3 bases, with 11 bases between. The DNA read from the CDR3 is TGTGCCAGCAGTTACACTAGGAACAACTACGAG. Its protein product is CASSYTRNNYE. The entire CDR3 protein reads CASSYTRNNYEQYF.

This clone has just a few counts. The sequence runs out 3 residues before the end of the CDR3; the remainder is reconstructed from the germline J gene. This sequence joins TRBV7-9 and TRBJ1-2; D may be TRBD1 (6 bases). This CDR3 is 15 amino acids long. CDR1 is SEHNR and CDR2 is FQNEAQ in the germline V gene (reference sequence). The CDR3 spells CASSFRDKGSHDYTF. CDR3 DNA, as far as it was read: TGTGCCAGCAGCTTCCGGGACAAAGGTTCCCACGAC.

This clone occurred many times. With the read ending 3 residues before the CDR3 end, the germline J gene is used to fill in that end. This chain uses TRBV7-9 with TRBJ1-3; D remains unclear. Germline V CDR1 and CDR2: SEHNR, FQNEAQ (reference sequence). V was shortened by 1 base and J by 0 bases, with 7 bases between the two germline ends. CDR3 length: 15 residues. CDR3 sequence reads: CASSLGGISGNTIYF. Partial CDR3 DNA: TGTGCCAGCAGCTTAGGAGGTATCTCTGGAAACACC.

This clone appeared many times. The CDR3 is cut off 3 residues early in the read; its end comes from the germline J gene. The genes are TRBV6-2 or TRBV6-3 and TRBJ1-1, with D uncertain. The CDR3 totals 16 residues. V was shortened by 0 bases and J by 1 base, with 12 bases between the two germline ends. Germline V lookup: CDR1 MNHEY, CDR2 SVGEGT. The covered CDR3 bases are TGTGCCAGCAGTTACTCGATAAACCCAGGGAACACTGAA. This codes for CASSYSINPGNTE. The CDR3 as a whole reads CASSYSINPGNTEAFF.

This clone was detected many times. Coverage ceases 3 residues before the CDR3 finishes, and the germline J gene fills in the end. This chain connects TRBV11-3 to TRBJ2-3, with D hard to call. Trimming pared 1 base from V and 8 bases from J, leaving 13 bases between. This CDR3 is 14 amino acids long. Germline V CDR1 and CDR2: SGHNT, YENEEA. The CDR3 loop reads CASSLGVPPGTQYF. Incomplete CDR3 DNA: TGTGCCAGCAGCTTAGGCGTCCCCCCGGGTACG.

This clone occurred a few times. This may be a read error: a much more frequent sequence differs by one nucleotide. The read comes to an end 3 residues before the CDR3 does, leaving the germline J gene to fill in the end. The V and J genes are TRBV19 and TRBJ2-3; tentatively, D is TRBD1 (6 bases). Looked up from germline, CDR1 is LNHDA and CDR2 is SQIVND (reference sequence). The CDR3 runs 15 residues. CDR3 DNA, as far as it was read: TGTGCCAGTAGTTCCTCACAGGGTTTTAATCAGCCG. As protein: CASSSSQGFNQP. The CDR3 in its entirety is CASSSSQGFNQPQYF. The full variable domain, rest sourced from reference TRBV19 and TRBJ2-3, is DGGITQSPKYLFRKEGQNVTLSCEQNLNHDAMYWYRQDPGQGLRLIYYSQIVNDFQKGDIAEGYSVSREKKESFPLTVTSAQKNPTAFYLCASSSSQGFNQPQYFGPGTRLTVL.

At least ten counts were recorded for this clone. Read sequence stops 3 residues before the CDR3 end, and the germline J gene provides the missing end. The chain has TRBV2 and TRBJ1-2; 8 bases are shared with TRBD1. This CDR3 comprises 13 residues. Germline CDR1 reads SNHLY; CDR2 reads FYNNEI. The junction had 5 bases not matched to a gene; V was cut back by 6 bases and J by 5 bases. The part of the CDR3 DNA that was read is TGTGCCAGCAGAGAGACAGGGGCTTATGGC. Residues: CASRETGAYG. The CDR3, in full, reads CASRETGAYGYTF.

This clone has ten or more counts. From the germline J gene comes the end of the CDR3, since the read stops 3 residues before it. This chain connects TRBV18 to TRBJ1-2; 11 positions match TRBD1. Germline trimming cut 3 bases from V and 2 bases from J; bases unmatched to any gene: 8. Germline V lookup: CDR1 KGHSH, CDR2 LQKENI. CDR3 size: 17 residues. Partial CDR3 DNA: TGTGCCAGCTCACCCCGGACAGGGGGCATACAGAACTATGGC. It yields the protein CASSPRTGGIQNYG. The whole CDR3 sequence reads CASSPRTGGIQNYGYTF. Filled out from reference TRBV18 and TRBJ1-2, the complete variable domain reads NAGVMQNPRHLVRRRGQEARLRCSPMKGHSHVYWYRQLPEEGLKFMVYLQKENIIDESGMPKERFSAEFPKEGPSILRIQQVVRGDSAAYFCASSPRTGGIQNYGYTFGSGTRLTVV.

There are many counts of this clone. The read ends 3 residues early relative to the CDR3; the germline J gene fills the gap. The chain employs TRBV19 and TRBJ1-1; D remains unclear. The germline V and J ends were trimmed by 8 bases and 7 bases, with 14 bases remaining between them. The germline V gene encodes CDR1 LNHDA and CDR2 SQIVND (reference sequence). The CDR3 is 12 residues long. The CDR3: CASSSGIIEAFF. Partial CDR3 DNA: TGTGCCAGTTCGTCAGGAATCATTGAA. Based on the CDR3 plus reference TRBV19 and TRBJ1-1, the full variable domain is DGGITQSPKYLFRKEGQNVTLSCEQNLNHDAMYWYRQDPGQGLRLIYYSQIVNDFQKGDIAEGYSVSREKKESFPLTVTSAQKNPTAFYLCASSSGIIEAFFGQGTRLTVV.

There are many counts of this clone. The read comes to an end 3 residues before the CDR3 does, leaving the germline J gene to fill in the end. The chain is built from TRBV12-3 or TRBV12-4 and TRBJ1-1; D possibly corresponds to TRBD1 (5 bases). This CDR3 has 12 amino acids. The CDR3 DNA, read in part, is TGTGCCAGCAGCCACCCGCAGGGTAAT. This translates into CASSHPQGN. The CDR3 as a whole reads CASSHPQGNAFF.

This clone was recorded at least ten times. With the read ending 3 residues before the CDR3 end, the germline J gene is used to fill in that end. This chain joins TRBV7-9 and TRBJ2-7, with 10 bases that match TRBD1. J lost 5 bases, V lost 2 bases, and 6 bases had no gene match. CDR3 length: 15 residues. In germline, CDR1 is SEHNR, CDR2 FQNEAQ (reference sequence). This CDR3 is CASSLKGTGENEQYF. The part of the CDR3 DNA that was read is TGTGCCAGCAGCTTAAAAGGGACAGGGGAAAACGAG.

This clone was recorded many times. The CDR3 end falls 3 residues outside the read, so it is completed with the germline J gene. The chain uses TRBV12-3 or TRBV12-4 and TRBJ2-3, with D possibly being TRBD2 (6 bases). This CDR3 spans 15 amino acids. Trimming took off 1 base at V and 2 bases at J, with 10 bases between the two ends. This CDR3 reads CASSLVRGYTDTQYF. The CDR3 bases that were read are TGTGCCAGCAGTTTAGTTCGGGGGTACACAGATACG.

This clone was seen at least ten times. The sequenced fragment ends 3 residues before the CDR3 boundary, so the rest is inferred from the germline J gene. The chain joins TRBV5-1 to TRBJ2-3; 12 positions agree with TRBD2. V dropped 2 bases and J dropped 5; count of bases not matched to a gene: 6. Germline values: CDR1 SGHRS, CDR2 YFSETQ. The CDR3 contains 16 residues. CDR3 bases read: TGCGCCAGCAGCTTAATTTCTAGCGGGGGGGGAGATACG. This encodes CASSLISSGGGDT. The full-length CDR3 reads as CASSLISSGGGDTQYF.

In this sample, this clone turned up many times. The read terminates 3 residues before the CDR3 end, so the remaining end is supplied by the germline J gene. This chain uses TRBV5-1 with TRBJ2-2; the match to TRBD1 covers 11 bases. The CDR3 is made up of 16 amino acids. From germline, CDR1 is SGHRS and CDR2 YFSETQ. With V trimmed by 1 base and J by 6 bases, 5 bases remained unmatched. The sequenced CDR3 bases are TGCGCCAGCAGCTTGCTCCCGGACAGGGGGCCCGGGGAG. It yields the protein CASSLLPDRGPGE. The entire CDR3 protein is CASSLLPDRGPGELFF.

In this sample, this clone turned up many times. The CDR3 goes on 3 residues after the read ends, and that part is filled in from the germline J gene. J is TRBJ2-3 and V is TRBV5-6, with a possible D match to TRBD1 (6 bases). The germline CDR1 and CDR2 sequences are SGHDT and YYEEEE. The CDR3 loop spans 15 amino acids. The V end was cut by 0 bases, the J end by 3 bases, with 11 bases between. This CDR3 reads CASSLGTAKTDTQYF. The DNA read from the CDR3 is TGTGCCAGCAGCTTGGGGACAGCCAAGACAGATACG.

This clone was seen ten or more times. The read ends 3 residues before the CDR3 terminus; that terminus is restored from the germline J gene. The V gene is TRBV2, the J gene TRBJ1-4; 9 bases fit TRBD1. CDR3 size: 15 residues. The germline gives CDR1 SNHLY, CDR2 FYNNEI. The junction had 7 bases not matched to a gene; V was cut back by 6 bases and J by 5 bases. Incomplete CDR3 DNA: TGTGCCAGCAGAGACAGGGGGAATTGGAATGAAAAA. This gives the protein CASRDRGNWNEK. The whole CDR3 protein reads CASRDRGNWNEKLFF. The variable domain in full, completed from reference TRBV2 and TRBJ1-4, reads EPEVTQTPSHQVTQMGQEVILRCVPISNHLYFYWYRQILGQKVEFLVSFYNNEISEKSEIFDDQFSVERPDGSNFTLKIRSTKLEDSAMYFCASRDRGNWNEKLFFGSGTQLSVL.

In its sample, this clone was seen many times. The read terminates 3 residues before the CDR3 end, so the remaining end is supplied by the germline J gene. V gene TRBV20-1 combines with J gene TRBJ2-7; 8 bases agree with TRBD2. Trimming at V came to 0 bases and at J to 4 bases, leaving 8 bases not matched to a gene. The germline V gene encodes CDR1 DFQATT and CDR2 SNEGSKA (reference sequence). The CDR3 is 15 amino acids. The covered CDR3 bases are TGCAGTGCTAGAGATCCCAGCGGGGGAAATTACGAG. This encodes CSARDPSGGNYE. The entire CDR3 protein is CSARDPSGGNYEQYF.

This clone was seen at least ten times. Read sequence stops 3 residues before the CDR3 end, and the germline J gene provides the missing end. V is TRBV7-8 and J is TRBJ2-3; 8 nucleotides line up with TRBD1. Germline lookup yields CDR1 SGHVS and CDR2 FQNEAQ. V lost 5 bases, J lost 2 bases, and 15 bases stayed unmatched. The CDR3 sequence is 18 residues long. Partial CDR3 DNA: TGTGCCAGCAGCCCCCGGTTTTCGGGCAGGGGGCCCACAGATACG. Translating it yields CASSPRFSGRGPTDT. The CDR3 in its entirety is CASSPRFSGRGPTDTQYF.

This clone has at least ten counts. The missing CDR3 end, 3 residues past where the read stops, is filled in from the germline J gene. The V and J genes are TRBV10-3 and TRBJ2-5, with 10 bases that match TRBD1. There are 13 residues in the CDR3. The V gene's germline CDR1 is ENHRY and CDR2 SYGVKD. Trimming removed 10 bases from V and 7 bases from J; junction bases left unmatched: 9. CDR3 residues: CATRGTGEGTQYF. Partial CDR3 DNA: TGTGCCACCAGGGGGACAGGGGAAGGGACC.

In its sample, this clone was seen many times. The read halts 3 residues ahead of the CDR3 end, with the missing end drawn from the germline J gene. V and J are TRBV7-8 and TRBJ1-2, with D maybe TRBD1 (6 bases). CDR3 size: 15 residues. V lost 0 bases and J lost 4, with 12 bases in between. The germline V gene encodes CDR1 SGHVS and CDR2 FQNEAQ. Partial CDR3 DNA: TGTGCCAGCAGCTTAGCACAGCAGGGGATCTATGGC. As protein: CASSLAQQGIYG. The whole CDR3 is CASSLAQQGIYGYTF.

This clone was detected ten times or more. One end of the junction fails to match germline, which may point to a read error. From the germline J gene comes the end of the CDR3, since the read stops 3 residues before it. This chain connects TRBV7-7 to TRBJ2-3, with D possibly TRBD2 on 5 matching bases. Germline V gene data show CDR1 as SSHAT and CDR2 as FNYEAQ (reference sequence). This CDR3 has 15 residues. CDR3: CASSLESGRTDTQYF. Partial CDR3 DNA: TGTGCTAGCAGCTTAGAAAGCGGTCGCACAGATACG. Filled out from reference TRBV7-7 and TRBJ2-3, the complete variable domain reads GAGVSQSPRYKVTKRGQDVTLRCDPISSHATLYWYQQALGQGPEFLTYFNYEAQPDKSGLPSDRFSAERPEGSISTLTIQRTEQRDSAMYRCASSLESGRTDTQYFGPGTRLTVL.

This clone appeared a few times. Sequencing ends 3 residues short of the CDR3 end; the germline J gene provides the rest. This chain links TRBV19 with TRBJ1-2, with 7 bases aligning to TRBD1. This CDR3 spans 15 amino acids. Per germline, CDR1 LNHDA and CDR2 SQIVND (reference sequence). The sequenced CDR3 bases are TGTGCCAGTAGTATAGGAGGGGGCAGTACCTACGAC. Its protein is CASSIGGGSTYD. The full CDR3 protein reads CASSIGGGSTYDYTF.

This clone occurred many times. Read sequence stops 3 residues before the CDR3 end, and the germline J gene provides the missing end. The chain employs TRBV2 and TRBJ1-5; the D gene is possibly TRBD1 (6 bases). The CDR3 is 16 amino acids. Trimming cost V 5 bases and J 0 bases, with 14 bases left between them. Germline CDR1 and CDR2: SNHLY and FYNNEI. The CDR3 sequence is CASSPRDTLSNQPQHF. Incomplete CDR3 DNA: TGTGCCAGCAGTCCCCGGGACACCCTTAGCAATCAGCCC. Drawing the rest from reference TRBV2 and TRBJ1-5, the complete variable domain is EPEVTQTPSHQVTQMGQEVILRCVPISNHLYFYWYRQILGQKVEFLVSFYNNEISEKSEIFDDQFSVERPDGSNFTLKIRSTKLEDSAMYFCASSPRDTLSNQPQHFGDGTRLSIL.

This clone has a count of ten or more. Read data end 3 residues before the CDR3 end; the end is taken from the germline J gene. This chain links TRBV20-1 with TRBJ2-1; 11 nucleotides match TRBD2. This CDR3 contains 16 residues. The germline V gene encodes CDR1 DFQATT and CDR2 SNEGSKA (reference sequence). Trimming took 0 bases from V and 4 from J; bases not matched to a gene: 5. The chain's CDR3 is CSARDAGTSGYNEQFF. Partial CDR3 DNA: TGCAGTGCTAGAGATGCCGGGACTAGCGGATACAATGAG.

This clone was observed many times. The CDR3 end falls 3 residues outside the read, so it is completed with the germline J gene. The V and J genes are TRBV10-3 and TRBJ2-5, with 7 bases aligning to TRBD1. Germline loops: CDR1 ENHRY, CDR2 SYGVKD. V lost 6 bases and J lost 3; bases outside the gene matches: 4. The CDR3 covers 13 residues. The sequenced part of the CDR3 DNA is TGTGCCATCAGGGGGGACAGCAAAGAGACC. It codes for CAIRGDSKET. The whole CDR3 protein reads CAIRGDSKETQYF.

This clone was counted many times. The read is 3 residues too short to cover the CDR3 end, so that end is filled in from the germline J gene. This chain joins TRBV12-3 or TRBV12-4 and TRBJ2-5; 8 bases match TRBD2. V dropped 5 bases and J dropped 5; count of bases not matched to a gene: 10. This CDR3 region has 15 residues. Incomplete CDR3 DNA: TGTGCCAGCAGTCTTAGCGGGGAGGGGCGGGAGACC. As protein: CASSLSGEGRET. The CDR3 in full is CASSLSGEGRETQYF.